Listed here is a single T cell receptor beta chain. The sample is drawn from a study of blood T cell repertoires in COVID-19. Study in general: Spain, Italy and the United States supplied samples that represented acute and convalescent COVID-19.

Trimming at V came to 0 bases and at J to 4 bases, leaving 1 base not matched to a gene. This CDR3 spans 14 amino acids. Germline values: CDR1 SGHDT, CDR2 YYEEEE. TCRdb's copy holds only in-frame clones and misses some; the assay was immunoSEQ multiplex PCR. The table has over 85,000 clones, 65% to 90% seen once. The clonotype originates from a woman of 80 years or more with acute or convalescent COVID-19. The J gene is TRBJ1-5, the V gene TRBV5-6; 7 nucleotides align to TRBD1. The specimen sequenced was peripheral blood. In DNA, the CDR3 is TGTGCCAGCAGCTTGGTGGGACAGAATCAGCCCCAGCATTTT. It translates to CASSLVGQNQPQHF.